A single sample is the source of the 20 T cell receptor beta chains below, sequenced in a study of molecular identifiers for immune sequencing clone quantification. TCRdb re-called the PCR reads with MiXCR, one entry per CDR3 protein. The table includes about 630,000 distinct CDR3 sequences, about 25% detected once. The specimen was naive CD8+ T cells from blood, with Jurkat cell RNA spiked in. Subset defined: FACS-sorted CD8+CD4-CCR7+CD45RA+ naive T cells. The receptors derive from a human donor in good health. Some libraries in this study had Jurkat cell RNA spiked in.

Comment on this clonotype: One base away lies a much larger clone, so this may be a sequencing read error. The chain combines TRBV10-3 with TRBJ1-1; D is ambiguous. Germline V gene data show CDR1 as ENHRY and CDR2 as SYGVKD. This CDR3 has 14 amino acids. CDR3 in amino acids: CTISDSALGTEAFF. In DNA form, the CDR3 reads TGTACCATCAGTGATTCCGCCTTGGGGACTGAAGCTTTCTTT.

The rearrangement links TRBV9 to TRBJ2-2; D gene ambiguous. Trimming cost V 1 base and J 6 bases, with 10 bases left between them. Germline V CDR1 and CDR2: SGDLS, YYNGEE. The CDR3 length is 14 residues. CDR3 sequence reads: CASSVLSTSGELFF. The CDR3 nucleotides are TGTGCCAGCAGCGTACTTTCTACGTCCGGGGAGCTGTTTTTT.

This clonotype was seen many times. This chain connects TRBV28 to TRBJ2-7; TRBD2 aligns across 10 bases. Germline V gene lookup returns CDR1 MDHEN and CDR2 SYDVKM. Trimming removed 5 bases from V and 0 bases from J; junction bases left unmatched: 7. The CDR3 totals 16 residues. In DNA, the CDR3 is TGTGCCAGCAGTCCTCCGGGACTAGCGCGCTCCTACGAGCAGTACTTC. This gives the protein CASSPPGLARSYEQYF.

Comments on this clonotype: Being one base from a much bigger clone, this may be a read error. The J gene is TRBJ2-7, the V gene TRBV7-2, with 12 positions matching TRBD2. Germline V gene sequence: CDR1 SGHTA, CDR2 FQGNSA. The CDR3 totals 15 residues. The V segment lost 5 bases and the J segment 2 bases; nucleotides outside the gene matches: 4. The CDR3 loop is CASSNRTSGAYEQYF. CDR3 in DNA: TGTGCCAGCAGCAACCGGACTAGCGGGGCCTACGAGCAGTACTTC.

This clonotype was seen at least ten times. This chain joins TRBV5-5 and TRBJ2-5, with TRBD2 matching 10 bases. CDR1 is SGHKS, CDR2 YYEKEE, per germline (reference sequence). J lost 2 bases, V lost 4 bases, and 5 bases had no gene match. The CDR3 is made up of 15 amino acids. This CDR3 reads CASSTGTSAQETQYF. The CDR3, as DNA: TGTGCCAGCAGCACCGGGACTAGCGCTCAAGAGACCCAGTACTTC.

As for this clonotype: In this CDR3 the conserved last residue, phenylalanine or tryptophan, is missing, so a read error is likely. The chain employs TRBV20-1 and TRBJ1-2; possible D gene TRBD1, 5 bases. V was clipped by 4 bases and J by 2 bases, with 17 bases between them. CDR3 length equals 15 residues. CDR1 is DFQATT and CDR2 is SNEGSKA in the germline V gene (reference sequence). The CDR3 sequence: CSATPSGVANYGYTI. The DNA for the CDR3 is TGCAGTGCTACCCCCTCGGGGGTTGCCAACTATGGCTACACCATC.

A remark on this clonotype: Since no conserved phenylalanine or tryptophan closes the CDR3, a read error is the likely cause. This rearrangement joins TRBV28 to TRBJ2-7; 8 bases are a match to TRBD1. Trimming at V came to 5 bases and at J to 2 bases, leaving 5 bases not matched to a gene. CDR3 size: 14 residues. The germline CDR1 and CDR2 sequences are MDHEN and SYDVKM. CDR3 in amino acids: CASSSGQGPYEQYL. As DNA, the CDR3 is TGTGCCAGCAGTAGTGGACAGGGTCCCTACGAGCAGTACCTC.

This clonotype was seen repeatedly, ten times or more. This chain uses TRBV30 with TRBJ2-5; 9 nucleotides align to TRBD1. The CDR3 consists of 15 residues. Germline assignment: CDR1 GTSNPN and CDR2 SVGIG (reference sequence). V was pared by 4 bases and J by 2 bases, with 8 bases of the junction left unmatched. CDR3 sequence: CAWTLTGGYQETQYF. In DNA, the CDR3 is TGTGCCTGGACCCTGACAGGGGGATATCAAGAGACCCAGTACTTC.

The chain is built from TRBV24-1 and TRBJ2-3, with TRBD1 matching over 10 bases. Germline CDR1 reads KGHDR; CDR2 reads SFDVKD. The CDR3 runs 20 residues. V gave up 0 bases and J gave up 1 base; unmatched junction bases: 12. CDR3: CATSDLRTDRGREGTDTQYF. In nucleotides, the CDR3 is TGTGCCACCAGTGATTTGCGGACCGACAGGGGGCGCGAGGGCACAGATACGCAGTATTTT.

Note on this clonotype: Relative to the germline gene, one junction end is altered; a read error may explain this. The rearrangement uses TRBV20-1 and TRBJ1-1, with TRBD1 identical over 9 bases. Germline V lookup: CDR1 DFQATT, CDR2 SNEGSKA (reference sequence). The CDR3 length is 14 residues. The chain's CDR3 is CSASGQGMGTDAFF. In nucleotides, the CDR3 is TGCAGTGCTAGTGGACAGGGGATGGGCACTGATGCTTTCTTT.

The chain uses TRBV19 and TRBJ2-3, with 9 positions matching TRBD1. In germline, CDR1 is LNHDA, CDR2 SQIVND (reference sequence). CDR3 length: 15 amino acids. With 6 bases clipped from V and 4 bases from J, the junction kept 8 bases outside the gene matches. The CDR3 loop is CASRGTGRWPDTQYF. Written as DNA, the CDR3 is TGTGCCAGTAGGGGGACAGGGAGGTGGCCAGATACGCAGTATTTT. Full variable domain (remainder filled in from reference TRBV19 and TRBJ2-3): DGGITQSPKYLFRKEGQNVTLSCEQNLNHDAMYWYRQDPGQGLRLIYYSQIVNDFQKGDIAEGYSVSREKKESFPLTVTSAQKNPTAFYLCASRGTGRWPDTQYFGPGTRLTVL.

This clonotype showed up many times. V gene TRBV29-1 combines with J gene TRBJ1-3; D uncertain. The CDR3 has 14 amino acids. V was shortened by 4 bases and J by 0 bases, with 10 bases between the two germline ends. Germline loops: CDR1 SQVTM, CDR2 ANQGSEA. The CDR3: CSVVGLLSGNTIYF. The CDR3 DNA follows: TGCAGCGTTGTCGGGTTGCTCTCTGGAAACACCATATATTTT. Full variable domain (rest looked up from reference TRBV29-1 and TRBJ1-3): SAVISQKPSRDICQRGTSLTIQCQVDSQVTMMFWYRQQPGQSLTLIATANQGSEATYESGFVIDKFPISRPNLTFSTLTVSNMSPEDSSIYLCSVVGLLSGNTIYFGEGSWLTVV.

This clonotype was counted at least ten times. The rearrangement links TRBV9 to TRBJ2-1; 9 positions match TRBD1. The CDR3 covers 16 residues. The V gene end was trimmed by 2 bases and the J gene end by 6 bases; junction bases not matched to a gene: 9. The germline gives CDR1 SGDLS, CDR2 YYNGEE. CDR3 nucleotide sequence: TGTGCCAGCAGCGTGAACCGGGACAGGGCGTCCAATGAGCAGTTCTTC. It encodes CASSVNRDRASNEQFF.

On this clonotype: A much larger clone lies one base from this, so it may be a read error. J is TRBJ2-7 and V is TRBV4-3; maybe TRBD2 (6 bases). This CDR3 has 15 amino acids. The V gene's germline CDR1 is LGHNA and CDR2 YSLEER. CDR3 amino acids: CASSQDPGVGYERYF. The CDR3 DNA reads TGCGCCAGCAGCCAAGATCCGGGGGTCGGCTACGAGCGGTACTTC.

This clonotype has a handful of counts. This chain connects TRBV14 to TRBJ2-1, with a possible D match to TRBD1 (5 bases). In germline, CDR1 is SGHDN, CDR2 FVKESK. This CDR3 has 13 residues. V gave up 0 bases and J gave up 10 bases, with 10 bases separating them. This CDR3 is CASSQEGYREQFF. The CDR3 DNA sequence: TGTGCCAGCAGCCAAGAGGGATACAGGGAGCAGTTCTTC.

The V gene is TRBV4-1, the J gene TRBJ1-6, with D possibly TRBD1 on 5 matching bases. Germline V lookup: CDR1 MGHRA, CDR2 YSYEKL. V lost 1 base to trimming and J lost 0 bases, with 13 bases between them. This CDR3 region has 18 residues. CDR3 sequence: CASSQGQQASSYNSPLHF. In nucleotides, the CDR3 is TGCGCCAGCAGCCAAGGCCAACAGGCAAGCTCCTATAATTCACCCCTCCACTTT.

Comments on this clonotype: A much larger clone differs by one base, so this may be a read error. CDR3 sequence: CASGQDDRGRLRSEKLFF. The DNA of the CDR3 is TGCGCCAGCGGCCAAGATGACAGGGGAAGACTGAGAAGCGAAAAACTGTTTTTT. V is TRBV4-3 and J is TRBJ1-4; 8 bases align to TRBD1. The CDR3 spans 18 residues. Germline CDR1 LGHNA, CDR2 YSLEER.

The rearrangement uses TRBV7-9 and TRBJ2-7; 11 bases are a match to TRBD1. Germline V gene data show CDR1 as SEHNR and CDR2 as FQNEAQ (reference sequence). V was clipped by 2 bases and J by 5 bases; unmatched bases: 5. CDR3 size: 15 residues. The CDR3 DNA follows: TGTGCCAGCAGCTTAACCGGGACAGGGGGTAACGAGCAGTACTTC. It translates to CASSLTGTGGNEQYF.

The chain has TRBV20-1 and TRBJ2-7; D unresolved. Trimming stripped 3 bases from V and 3 bases from J, with 15 bases between. This CDR3 is 14 amino acids long. Germline loops: CDR1 DFQATT, CDR2 SNEGSKA (reference sequence). The CDR3 loop is CSARALIYYYEQYF. CDR3 DNA sequence: TGCAGTGCTAGGGCCCTTATCTACTACTACGAGCAGTACTTC.

For the CDR3, the DNA is TGTGCCAGCAGTTCATCGACAGGAGGGAACGAGCAGTACTTC. Its translation: CASSSSTGGNEQYF. V usage is TRBV27 and J usage is TRBJ2-7, with D perhaps given as TRBD1 or TRBD2 (6 bases each). This CDR3 has 14 residues. The V gene's germline CDR1 is MNHEY and CDR2 SMNVEV (reference sequence). Trimming pared 4 bases from V and 5 bases from J, leaving 15 bases between.